The present entry profiles one T cell receptor (beta chain) with its context. This record comes from a study of blood T cell repertoires in COVID-19. Study background: The cDNA or gDNA used as material had been derived from T cells, B-cell-depleted T cells, or PBMCs.

Repertoires were generated with immunoSEQ multiplex PCR, while TCRdb's copy carries only in-frame clones and drops some. Of around 260,000 clones listed, over 75% were seen once; the top ten hold approximately 4%. Each participant's cohort was designated according to participant-reported clinical history. The study counted Cohort 3 donors as recovered given two negative PCRs, clearance, or symptom resolution. The CDR3 runs 14 residues. V gave up 4 bases and J gave up 5 bases; unmatched junction bases: 5. Looked up from germline, CDR1 is SNHLY and CDR2 is FYNNEI. This TCR was sampled from a woman under 40 who had recovered from COVID-19. The J gene is TRBJ1-5, the V gene TRBV2, with 7 bases identical to TRBD1. What was sequenced was PBMCs or T cells enriched from blood (not recorded which). The CDR3 is CASSGLRGHQPQHF. The CDR3 nucleotides are TGTGCCAGCAGTGGCCTAAGGGGGCATCAGCCCCAGCATTTT.